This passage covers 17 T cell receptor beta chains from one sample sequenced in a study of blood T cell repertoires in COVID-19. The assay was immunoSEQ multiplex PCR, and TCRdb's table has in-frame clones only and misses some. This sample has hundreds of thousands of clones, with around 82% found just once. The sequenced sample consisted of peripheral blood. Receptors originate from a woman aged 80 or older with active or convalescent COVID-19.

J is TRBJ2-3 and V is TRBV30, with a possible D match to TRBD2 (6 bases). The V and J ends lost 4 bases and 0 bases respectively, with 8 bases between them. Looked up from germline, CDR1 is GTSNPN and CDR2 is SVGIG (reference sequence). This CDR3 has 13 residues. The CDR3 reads CAWTEGSTDTQYF. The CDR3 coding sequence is TGTGCCTGGACGGAGGGTAGCACAGATACGCAGTATTTT. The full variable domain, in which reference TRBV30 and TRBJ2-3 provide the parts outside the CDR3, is SQTIHQWPATLVQPVGSPLSLECTVEGTSNPNLYWYRQAAGRGLQLLFYSVGIGQISSEVPQNLSASRPQDRQFILSSKKLLLSDSGFYLCAWTEGSTDTQYFGPGTRLTVL.

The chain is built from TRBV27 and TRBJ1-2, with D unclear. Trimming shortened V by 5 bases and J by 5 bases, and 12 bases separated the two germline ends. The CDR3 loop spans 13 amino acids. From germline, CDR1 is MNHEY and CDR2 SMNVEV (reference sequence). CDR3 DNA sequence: TGTGCCAGCAGTCCCCTCCCGGGGTATGGCTACACCTTC. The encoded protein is CASSPLPGYGYTF.

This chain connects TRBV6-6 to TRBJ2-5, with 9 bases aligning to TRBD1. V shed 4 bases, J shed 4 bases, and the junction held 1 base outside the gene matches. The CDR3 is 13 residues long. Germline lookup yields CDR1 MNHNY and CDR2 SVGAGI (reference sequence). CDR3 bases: TGTGCCAGCAGTTGGACAGGGGTAGAGACCCAGTACTTC. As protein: CASSWTGVETQYF.

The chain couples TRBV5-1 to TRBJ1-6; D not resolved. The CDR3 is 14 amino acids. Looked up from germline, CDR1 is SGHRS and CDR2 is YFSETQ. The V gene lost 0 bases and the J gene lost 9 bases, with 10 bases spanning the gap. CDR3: CASSLALGSSPLHF. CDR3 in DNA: TGCGCCAGCAGCTTGGCCCTGGGGAGTTCACCCCTCCACTTT.

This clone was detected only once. CDR3 sequence reads: CASSREDRKNSPLHF. CDR3 DNA sequence: TGTGCCAGCAGCCGGGAGGACAGGAAGAATTCACCCCTCCACTTT. V usage is TRBV3-1 (or the pseudogene TRBV3-2) and J usage is TRBJ1-6; 7 bases are a match to TRBD1. The V gene end was trimmed by 4 bases and the J gene end by 7 bases; junction bases not matched to a gene: 7. The germline V gene has CDR1 LGHDT and CDR2 YNNKEL (reference sequence). The CDR3 contains 15 residues.

CDR3: CASSLDPGGKNWNTEAFF. The CDR3 bases are TGCGCCAGCAGCTTGGATCCAGGGGGTAAAAACTGGAACACTGAAGCTTTCTTT. The rearrangement links TRBV5-1 to TRBJ1-1; 7 positions match TRBD1. V lost 0 bases and J lost 1; bases outside the gene matches: 12. Looked up from germline, CDR1 is SGHRS and CDR2 is YFSETQ. The CDR3 sequence is 18 residues long.

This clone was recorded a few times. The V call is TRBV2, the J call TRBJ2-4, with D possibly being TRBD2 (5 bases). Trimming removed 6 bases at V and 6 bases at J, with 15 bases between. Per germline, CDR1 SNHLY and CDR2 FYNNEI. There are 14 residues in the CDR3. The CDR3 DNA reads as TGTGCCAGCAGCTCCCCGAGTAGCGCAAACATTCAGTACTTC. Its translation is CASSSPSSANIQYF.

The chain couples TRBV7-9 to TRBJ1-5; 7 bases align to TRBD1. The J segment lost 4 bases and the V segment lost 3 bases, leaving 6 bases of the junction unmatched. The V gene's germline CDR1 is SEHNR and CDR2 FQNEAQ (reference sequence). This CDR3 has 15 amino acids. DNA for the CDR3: TGTGCCAGCAGCTTTTGGGGGGACAGTAATCAGCCCCAGCATTTT. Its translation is CASSFWGDSNQPQHF.

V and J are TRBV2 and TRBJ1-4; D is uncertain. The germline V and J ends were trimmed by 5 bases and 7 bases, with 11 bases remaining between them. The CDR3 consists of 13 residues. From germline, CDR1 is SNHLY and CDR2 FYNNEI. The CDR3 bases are TGTGCCAGCAGTCTTCGCCGGGGTGAAAAACTGTTTTTT. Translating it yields CASSLRRGEKLFF. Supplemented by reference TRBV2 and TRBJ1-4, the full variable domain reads EPEVTQTPSHQVTQMGQEVILRCVPISNHLYFYWYRQILGQKVEFLVSFYNNEISEKSEIFDDQFSVERPDGSNFTLKIRSTKLEDSAMYFCASSLRRGEKLFFGSGTQLSVL.

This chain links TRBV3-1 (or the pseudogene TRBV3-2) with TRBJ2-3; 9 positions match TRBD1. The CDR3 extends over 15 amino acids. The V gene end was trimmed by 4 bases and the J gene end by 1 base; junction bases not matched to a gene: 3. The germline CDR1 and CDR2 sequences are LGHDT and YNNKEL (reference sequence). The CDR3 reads CASSRGQGGTDTQYF. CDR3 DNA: TGTGCCAGCAGCCGGGGACAGGGTGGCACAGATACGCAGTATTTT.

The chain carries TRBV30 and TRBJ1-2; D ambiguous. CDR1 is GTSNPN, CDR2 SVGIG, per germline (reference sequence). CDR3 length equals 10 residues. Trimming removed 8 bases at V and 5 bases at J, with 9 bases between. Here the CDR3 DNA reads TGTGCCCGGACGGGGTATGGCTACACCTTC. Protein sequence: CARTGYGYTF.

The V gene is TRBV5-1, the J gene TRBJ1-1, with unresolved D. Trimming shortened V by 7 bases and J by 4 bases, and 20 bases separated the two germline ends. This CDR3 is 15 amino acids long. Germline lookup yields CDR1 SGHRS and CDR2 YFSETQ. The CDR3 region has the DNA TGCGCCAGCGGGCGGGCAGATATAACGGGCACTGAAGCTTTCTTT. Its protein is CASGRADITGTEAFF.

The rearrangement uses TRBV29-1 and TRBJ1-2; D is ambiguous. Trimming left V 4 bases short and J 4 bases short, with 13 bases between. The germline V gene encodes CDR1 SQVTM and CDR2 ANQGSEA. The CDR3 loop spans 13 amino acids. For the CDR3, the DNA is TGCAGCGTTGGCCGAGGGAACCCCTATGGCTACACCTTC. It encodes CSVGRGNPYGYTF.

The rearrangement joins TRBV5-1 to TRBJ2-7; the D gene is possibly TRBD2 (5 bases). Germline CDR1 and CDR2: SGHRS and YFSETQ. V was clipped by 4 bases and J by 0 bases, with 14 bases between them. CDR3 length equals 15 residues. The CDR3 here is CASSRDGTASYEQYF. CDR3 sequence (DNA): TGCGCCAGCAGCCGGGATGGTACCGCCTCCTACGAGCAGTACTTC.

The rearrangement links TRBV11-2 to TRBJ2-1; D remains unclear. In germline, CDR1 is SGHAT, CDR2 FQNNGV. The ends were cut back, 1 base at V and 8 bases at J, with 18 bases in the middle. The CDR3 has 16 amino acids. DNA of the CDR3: TGTGCCAGCAGCTTAGGAAAAGAAAGGAACCGGGATGAGCAGTTCTTC. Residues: CASSLGKERNRDEQFF.

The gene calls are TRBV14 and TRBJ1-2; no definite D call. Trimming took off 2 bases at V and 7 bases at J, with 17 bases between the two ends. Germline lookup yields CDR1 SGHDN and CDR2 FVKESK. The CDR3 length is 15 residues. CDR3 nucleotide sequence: TGTGCCAGCAGCCAAAGGCCCGGAGGCCCCTCTGGCTACACCTTC. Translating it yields CASSQRPGGPSGYTF.

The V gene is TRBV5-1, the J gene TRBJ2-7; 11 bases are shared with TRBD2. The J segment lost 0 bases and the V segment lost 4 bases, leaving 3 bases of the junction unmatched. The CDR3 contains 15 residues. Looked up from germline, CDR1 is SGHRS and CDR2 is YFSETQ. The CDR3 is CASSPTSGGSYEQYF. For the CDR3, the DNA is TGCGCCAGCAGCCCAACTAGCGGGGGCTCCTACGAGCAGTACTTC.